The 8 T cell receptor beta chains below come from one sample, sequenced in a study of blood T cell repertoires in COVID-19. The protocol was immunoSEQ multiplex PCR, while the TCRdb copy is restricted to in-frame clones and leaves out a portion. The sample shows some 200,000 clones, approximately 86% of them seen only once. Sequencing input: peripheral blood. These TCRs come from a man between 18 and 35 years old with active or convalescent COVID-19.

The chain has TRBV7-2 and TRBJ2-1, with 8 bases aligning to TRBD1. CDR1 is SGHTA and CDR2 is FQGNSA in the germline V gene. The CDR3 extends over 14 amino acids. J lost 6 bases, V lost 5 bases, and 6 bases had no gene match. The CDR3 protein is CASSLQQGGNEQFF. The DNA for the CDR3 is TGTGCCAGCAGCCTACAACAGGGGGGCAATGAGCAGTTCTTC.

The chain links TRBV11-2 to TRBJ2-7; TRBD2 agrees at 9 bases. The germline V gene has CDR1 SGHAT and CDR2 FQNNGV. J lost 0 bases, V lost 4 bases, and 7 bases had no gene match. CDR3 length: 16 amino acids. The DNA of the CDR3 is TGTGCCAGCAGCTCCGATAGCGGGAGAGTCTCCTACGAGCAGTACTTC. It codes for CASSSDSGRVSYEQYF.

The V call is TRBV7-9, the J call TRBJ2-6, with a tentative D call TRBD2 (5 bases). The germline V gene encodes CDR1 SEHNR and CDR2 FQNEAQ (reference sequence). This CDR3 region has 16 residues. V shed 0 bases and J shed 0 bases, with 6 bases lying between them. The CDR3 sequence: CASSLAGSSGANVLTF. CDR3 DNA: TGTGCCAGCAGCTTAGCAGGGAGCTCTGGGGCCAACGTCCTGACTTTC.

The chain couples TRBV7-9 to TRBJ1-1; D gene uncertain. The CDR3 spans 15 residues. Germline lookup yields CDR1 SEHNR and CDR2 FQNEAQ (reference sequence). Trimming shortened V by 4 bases and J by 4 bases, and 16 bases separated the two germline ends. The chain's CDR3 is CASSSEYGESTEAFF. The CDR3 DNA follows: TGTGCCAGCAGCTCGGAGTACGGGGAGAGCACTGAAGCTTTCTTT.

The V call is TRBV3-1 (or the pseudogene TRBV3-2), the J call TRBJ2-1, with TRBD2 matching 7 bases. The ends lost 1 base at V and 7 bases at J; junction bases unmatched: 7. Per germline, CDR1 LGHDT and CDR2 YNNKEL (reference sequence). The CDR3 loop spans 15 amino acids. The CDR3 sequence: CASSQAGTKENEQFF. The CDR3 coding sequence is TGTGCCAGCAGCCAAGCCGGGACTAAAGAAAATGAGCAGTTCTTC.

The chain is built from TRBV11-2 and TRBJ1-3; 8 bases agree with TRBD1. Germline-derived CDR1 and CDR2 are SGHAT and FQNNGV. The V and J ends lost 3 bases and 4 bases, in that order; junction bases with no gene match: 8. The CDR3 has 16 residues. The DNA of the CDR3 is TGTGCCAGCAGCTTTACGACAGGGGCGTTGGGAAACACCATATATTTT. Amino acid sequence: CASSFTTGALGNTIYF.

The rearrangement links TRBV28 to TRBJ1-4; TRBD1 matches 8 bases. CDR3 length: 14 residues. Germline CDR1 reads MDHEN; CDR2 reads SYDVKM. V shed 6 bases, J shed 8 bases, and the junction held 8 bases outside the gene matches. The CDR3 region is CASRGTGLGEKLFF. CDR3 in DNA: TGTGCCAGCAGGGGGACAGGACTAGGAGAAAAACTGTTTTTT.

The chain links TRBV28 to TRBJ2-5, with D perhaps matching TRBD2 (5 bases). The ends were cut back, 5 bases at V and 2 bases at J, with 18 bases in the middle. Per germline, CDR1 MDHEN and CDR2 SYDVKM. This CDR3 has 16 amino acids. The CDR3 DNA sequence: TGTGCCAGCAGTATCCCCGTTGTGAGGAGGCAAGAGACCCAGTACTTC. Protein sequence: CASSIPVVRRQETQYF.